The clone carrying this TCR beta chain turned up a few times. At one end, the junction sequence differs from germline, possibly due to a read error. The data stem from a study of patients and donors after allogeneic stem cell transplantation. The CDR3 is made up of 14 amino acids. Germline V gene sequence: CDR1 SQVTM, CDR2 ANQGSEA. TCRdb passed the RT-PCR reads through MiXCR, listing each CDR3 protein once. Of 900,000 to 1,000,000 distinct CDR3 sequences listed, about 20% are singletons. The V gene is TRBV29-1, the J gene TRBJ2-1; 8 bases are a match to TRBD2. The sequence was obtained from a human donor who was either an allogeneic HSCT recipient or a stem cell or donor lymphocyte infusion donor (not recorded which). It is not recorded whose cells these are; they may come from a transplant donor. The sequenced material came from blood, either unsorted or a sorted T cell fraction (not recorded which). CDR3 region: CSVEGLDSHNEQFF. The DNA of the CDR3 is TGCAGCGTTGAGGGACTAGACTCCCACAATGAGCAGTTCTTC.